Following are 28 T cell receptor beta chains from one sample sequenced in a study of blood T cell repertoires in COVID-19. TCRdb's copy holds only in-frame clones and misses some; the assay was immunoSEQ multiplex PCR. The table has about 130,000 clones, about 88% seen once. Sequencing was carried out using peripheral blood. Every receptor here comes from a woman over 75 with acute or convalescent COVID-19.

The V call is TRBV2, the J call TRBJ2-3; 14 nucleotides line up with TRBD2. This CDR3 comprises 15 residues. CDR1 is SNHLY and CDR2 is FYNNEI in the germline V gene. Trimming cost V 7 bases and J 4 bases; bases outside gene matches: 4. The CDR3 loop is CASMRGLAGADTQYF. Written as DNA, the CDR3 is TGTGCCAGCATGAGGGGACTAGCGGGGGCAGATACGCAGTATTTT.

The chain links TRBV3-1 (or the pseudogene TRBV3-2) to TRBJ2-7; 9 bases are shared with TRBD1. Germline CDR1 and CDR2: LGHDT and YNNKEL (reference sequence). The V segment lost 4 bases and the J segment 8 bases; nucleotides outside the gene matches: 12. The CDR3 is 15 amino acids. CDR3 sequence reads: CASSLSPGQGLQQYF. The DNA of the CDR3 is TGTGCCAGCAGCCTCAGTCCGGGACAGGGTCTTCAGCAGTACTTC.

The rearrangement links TRBV12-3 or TRBV12-4 to TRBJ2-2; D may be TRBD1 (6 bases). V was clipped by 3 bases and J by 7 bases, with 9 bases between them. This CDR3 has 13 residues. In DNA form, the CDR3 reads TGTGCCAGCAGTTTGGACAGCGGCGGGGAGCTGTTTTTT. Translating gives CASSLDSGGELFF.

The chain joins TRBV28 to TRBJ1-6; possibly TRBD1 for D (6 bases). The V and J ends lost 6 bases and 10 bases respectively, with 16 bases between them. Germline V gives CDR1 MDHEN, CDR2 SYDVKM. This CDR3 is 14 amino acids long. This CDR3 reads CASSQGHLGSPLHF. The CDR3 DNA follows: TGTGCCAGCAGCCAGGGACACCTTGGATCACCCCTCCACTTT.

This clone was seen just once. The chain recombines TRBV11-2 with TRBJ2-1; D is perhaps TRBD1 (5 bases). The CDR3 covers 15 residues. The germline V and J ends were trimmed by 0 bases and 5 bases, with 11 bases remaining between them. Germline loops: CDR1 SGHAT, CDR2 FQNNGV. The CDR3 DNA follows: TGTGCCAGCAGCTTAGATCAGGGCTACCACAATGAGCAGTTCTTC. Encoded protein: CASSLDQGYHNEQFF.

The chain recombines TRBV21-1 with TRBJ2-5; the D call of TRBD2 is as the table states it, not checked on the DNA. TRBV21-1 is annotated as a pseudogene. This CDR3 is built from 14 residues. The CDR3 sequence is CASSKVRYDETQYF. Here the CDR3 DNA reads TGTGCCAGCAGCAAAGTTCGCTATGATGAGACCCAGTACTTC.

This clone was seen only a few times. The chain carries TRBV5-1 and TRBJ1-2, with TRBD1 matching over 10 bases. Germline V gives CDR1 SGHRS, CDR2 YFSETQ. This CDR3 has 15 amino acids. J gave up 5 bases and V 0 bases, and 4 bases lay outside the gene matches. In DNA, the CDR3 is TGCGCCAGCAGCTTGGGACAGGGGGCGCTTTATGGCTACACCTTC. Its protein is CASSLGQGALYGYTF.

CDR3 amino acids: CASSLLGAGPMNYGYTF. The CDR3 DNA follows: TGTGCCAGCAGTCTGCTTGGTGCGGGACCGATGAACTATGGCTACACCTTC. The chain couples TRBV28 to TRBJ1-2; weak D call: TRBD1 (5 bases). Between the trimmed V and J ends, which lost 5 bases and 2 bases, there was a span of 21 bases. The CDR3 covers 17 residues. The germline V gene encodes CDR1 MDHEN and CDR2 SYDVKM.

The gene calls are TRBV7-2 and TRBJ2-3; TRBD2 is a possible D gene (6 bases). Germline assignment: CDR1 SGHTA and CDR2 FQGNSA. The CDR3 extends over 15 amino acids. Trimming removed 2 bases from V and 2 bases from J, with 11 bases in between. The CDR3, as DNA: TGTGCCAGCAGCTTAAAGGCGGGGATCACAGATACGCAGTATTTT. This encodes CASSLKAGITDTQYF.

This chain uses TRBV4-1 with TRBJ2-7, with 9 bases aligning to TRBD1. Germline V gives CDR1 MGHRA, CDR2 YSYEKL. V dropped 3 bases and J dropped 1; count of bases not matched to a gene: 4. The CDR3 loop spans 15 amino acids. The CDR3 loop reads CASSHTGGLSYEQYF. The CDR3 DNA reads as TGCGCCAGCAGCCACACAGGGGGCTTGTCCTACGAGCAGTACTTC.

The chain is built from TRBV4-3 and TRBJ2-2; D not resolved. There are 14 residues in the CDR3. The germline V and J ends were trimmed by 4 bases and 0 bases, with 6 bases remaining between them. Germline loops: CDR1 LGHNA, CDR2 YSLEER. Written as DNA, the CDR3 is TGCGCCAGCAGCCTTTTCGCGAACACCGGGGAGCTGTTTTTT. This encodes CASSLFANTGELFF.

J is TRBJ2-3 and V is TRBV9, with D perhaps TRBD1 (5 bases). Germline V gene sequence: CDR1 SGDLS, CDR2 YYNGEE. The CDR3 loop spans 15 amino acids. V was shortened by 0 bases and J by 1 base, with 9 bases between the two germline ends. The CDR3 DNA follows: TGTGCCAGCAGCGTAGTGGTAGGGGGCACAGATACGCAGTATTTT. Protein sequence: CASSVVVGGTDTQYF.

This clone was recorded once. V usage is TRBV6-2 or TRBV6-3 and J usage is TRBJ1-6, with 7 bases identical to TRBD1. Trimming took 2 bases from V and 10 from J; bases not matched to a gene: 11. Germline CDR1 MNHEY, CDR2 SVGEGT. CDR3 size: 16 residues. CDR3 nucleotides: TGTGCCAGCAGTTACCCCGGGACAGCCCGGAACTCACCCCTCCACTTT. It is translated as CASSYPGTARNSPLHF.

This rearrangement joins TRBV3-1 (or the pseudogene TRBV3-2) to TRBJ1-4, with D unresolved. The V end was cut by 1 base, the J end by 10 bases, with 13 bases between. From germline, CDR1 is LGHDT and CDR2 YNNKEL (reference sequence). This CDR3 comprises 14 residues. CDR3 coding DNA: TGTGCCAGCAGCCAAGGGGCCTCTGATAGAAAACTGTTTTTT. Its protein product is CASSQGASDRKLFF.

The V gene is TRBV28, the J gene TRBJ2-2; tentatively, D is TRBD2 (5 bases). V lost 5 bases to trimming and J lost 10 bases, with 14 bases between them. This CDR3 is built from 13 residues. CDR1 is MDHEN and CDR2 is SYDVKM in the germline V gene. The CDR3 loop reads CASSPRTAKELFF. The CDR3 DNA sequence: TGTGCCAGCAGTCCCCGGACTGCAAAGGAGCTGTTTTTT.

This chain joins TRBV18 and TRBJ1-3, with 7 nucleotides matching TRBD1. The V gene end was trimmed by 4 bases and the J gene end by 0 bases; junction bases not matched to a gene: 9. Germline lookup yields CDR1 KGHSH and CDR2 LQKENI. This CDR3 has 17 residues. The CDR3 sequence: CASSRGTADYSGNTIYF. CDR3 nucleotides: TGTGCCAGCTCACGGGGGACAGCTGATTACTCTGGAAACACCATATATTTT.

V and J are TRBV5-1 and TRBJ1-5; maybe TRBD1 (5 bases). V dropped 2 bases and J dropped 3 bases, with 9 bases sitting between them. Germline values: CDR1 SGHRS, CDR2 YFSETQ. The CDR3 spans 14 residues. The CDR3 DNA reads TGCGCCAGCAGCTTCGACAGTTTCAATCAGCCCCAGCATTTT. Translated, it gives CASSFDSFNQPQHF.

This chain uses TRBV6-5 with TRBJ1-2, with a tentative D call TRBD1 (6 bases). The CDR3 runs 13 residues. Germline V lookup: CDR1 MNHEY, CDR2 SVGAGI. The CDR3 is CARASGGQYGYTF. The DNA for the CDR3 is TGTGCTCGGGCTTCGGGGGGGCAATATGGCTACACCTTC.

The rearrangement uses TRBV7-3 and TRBJ2-1, with 8 bases matching TRBD1. The J segment lost 5 bases and the V segment lost 3 bases, leaving 6 bases of the junction unmatched. Germline V lookup: CDR1 SGHTA, CDR2 FQGTGA. CDR3 length equals 15 residues. The CDR3 DNA reads TGTGCCAGCAGCTTGGACAGGGCGTCCCACAATGAGCAGTTCTTC. Protein: CASSLDRASHNEQFF.

This chain joins TRBV6-5 and TRBJ2-2, with D maybe TRBD2 (5 bases). The germline V and J ends were trimmed by 9 bases and 0 bases, with 14 bases remaining between them. This CDR3 has 15 residues. Germline V gene sequence: CDR1 MNHEY, CDR2 SVGAGI. As DNA, the CDR3 is TGTGCCAGTAATCCGGGATTCTCGAACACCGGGGAGCTGTTTTTT. It encodes CASNPGFSNTGELFF.

V is TRBV12-3 or TRBV12-4 and J is TRBJ1-2; D perhaps matches TRBD1 (5 bases). The CDR3 contains 12 residues. The germline V and J ends were trimmed by 6 bases and 5 bases, with 10 bases remaining between them. CDR3 in DNA: TGTGCCAGCAGCATAGACAGATATGGCTACACCTTC. This codes for CASSIDRYGYTF.

This chain uses TRBV2 with TRBJ2-5; 9 nucleotides match TRBD2. V lost 7 bases, J lost 5 bases, and 5 bases stayed unmatched. This CDR3 contains 13 residues. Germline CDR1 reads SNHLY; CDR2 reads FYNNEI. The CDR3 region has the DNA TGTGCCAGCACCGTAGGACTAGCGGAGACCCAGTACTTC. Its protein is CASTVGLAETQYF.

This chain connects TRBV6-1 to TRBJ1-5, with 7 positions matching TRBD1. Germline V gene sequence: CDR1 MNHNS, CDR2 SASEGT. The junction had 8 bases not matched to a gene; V was cut back by 4 bases and J by 2 bases. The length of the CDR3 is 16 residues. CDR3 DNA sequence: TGTGCCAGCAGTGCTGGGACAGTGGCTGGCAATCAGCCCCAGCATTTT. Protein: CASSAGTVAGNQPQHF.

The chain employs TRBV7-3 and TRBJ2-2; the D is unclear. The germline V gene encodes CDR1 SGHTA and CDR2 FQGTGA. The ends were cut back, 6 bases at V and 4 bases at J, with 9 bases in the middle. CDR3 length: 13 residues. The CDR3 region is CASSWSSTGELFF. CDR3 nucleotides: TGTGCCAGCAGTTGGTCGAGCACCGGGGAGCTGTTTTTT.

This clone appeared a single time. This chain links TRBV6-5 with TRBJ2-7; 8 positions match TRBD2. The J segment lost 3 bases and the V segment lost 7 bases, leaving 8 bases of the junction unmatched. The CDR3 is made up of 14 amino acids. The germline V gene encodes CDR1 MNHEY and CDR2 SVGAGI. The CDR3 loop reads CASNPPGGGYEQYF. As DNA, the CDR3 is TGTGCCAGCAATCCCCCCGGGGGGGGCTACGAGCAGTACTTC.

V usage is TRBV29-1 and J usage is TRBJ2-7; D is possibly TRBD1 (6 bases). The V gene lost 6 bases and the J gene lost 1 base, with 16 bases spanning the gap. Germline loops: CDR1 SQVTM, CDR2 ANQGSEA. This CDR3 is 14 amino acids long. CDR3: CSVLGQGMSYEQYF. The CDR3 bases are TGCAGCGTCCTTGGGCAGGGGATGTCCTACGAGCAGTACTTC.

The V gene is TRBV5-4, the J gene TRBJ2-2; 9 positions match TRBD1. This CDR3 spans 16 amino acids. CDR1 and CDR2 from the germline V gene are SGHNT and YYREEE (reference sequence). J gave up 6 bases and V 0 bases, and 6 bases lay outside the gene matches. In DNA form, the CDR3 reads TGTGCCAGCAGCTTGGGTGGGACAGGGTTTTCCGGGGAGCTGTTTTTT. Protein sequence: CASSLGGTGFSGELFF.

The rearrangement links TRBV15 to TRBJ1-5; perhaps TRBD1 as D (5 bases). This CDR3 has 16 amino acids. Trimming removed 3 bases at V and 2 bases at J, with 14 bases between. The germline gives CDR1 LNHNV, CDR2 YYDKDF (reference sequence). CDR3 amino acids: CATSRQGAPGNQPQHF. The CDR3 DNA reads as TGTGCCACCAGCAGGCAAGGGGCCCCCGGCAATCAGCCCCAGCATTTT.